A single T cell receptor (beta chain) is shown here with its context. Its antigen specificity is not known. Compared with germline, one end of the junction differs, possibly owing to a read error. The data derive from a study of cytomegalovirus exposure and HLA in healthy donors (dated by TCRdb to 2016 to 2017). Context from the whole study: According to an earlier analysis of 587 of the donors, roughly 180 million T cells yielded roughly 110 million unique TCR beta sequences and about 300 Gb of sequence data. An early release that covered fewer than 800 HLA-typed donors contained around 300 gigabases of sequencing data and some 87 million unique TCR sequences. Among the roughly 400 genotyped donors, around 81% belonged to the genetic ancestry cluster associated with self-reported Caucasian donors. The study aimed to test whether cataloging public T cell receptors could reveal signatures of past pathogen exposure. Using immunosequencing, the study profiled T cell repertoires from roughly 650 subjects and related those repertoires to cytomegalovirus serostatus. A separate validation cohort of approximately 130 different subjects was used in addition to the approximately 640-subject first cohort. High-throughput TCR immunosequencing, statistical association of individual TCRs with disease status, and machine learning were combined to predict cytomegalovirus infection status. A later analysis re-analyzed previously published TCR beta repertoires from hundreds of donors and added high-resolution HLA genotyping to study TCR occurrence patterns. The later analysis used no new phenotypic data to find candidate immune exposures, relying instead on TCR beta sequences and their occurrence across donors. In an earlier analysis of 500 to 650 of the donors, high-throughput TCR beta sequencing was used to judge whether each TCR beta V gene segment behaved as functional or pseudogenic. Donor age, sex, ethnicity and CMV serostatus were collected together with the repertoire data. A later genetic analysis took genome-wide SNP genotypes for about 55% of the 666 donors and used that subset as a discovery cohort. Every repertoire in the discovery cohort had been generated on one and the same sequencing platform. HLA typing covered class I and class II loci at four-digit resolution. Typing coverage varied by locus: roughly 629-640 donors for A, B, C, DRB1 and DQB1; around 560 for DQA1; over 600 for DPA1; roughly 470 for DPB1. A few DR-DQ haplotypes were treated as single units for association and clustering because of strong linkage in the cohort. On average, roughly 250,000 unique TCR beta nucleotide sequences were sequenced per donor among 398 genotyped donors of the cohort, with around 19% of those sequences being non-productive.

Libraries were built with the immunoSEQ multiplex PCR assay. The multiplex PCR relied on a mix of 60 forward primers for TCR Vbeta segments and 13 reverse primers for TCR Jbeta segments. Amplification of the CDR3 region of rearranged TCR beta genes was performed with a multiplex PCR assay on genomic DNA. The amplified TCR beta libraries were sequenced on the Illumina HiSeq System as 87-base-pair reads. Turning to the authors' computational methods: In a later analysis, tens of millions of unique TCR beta chains were counted across the roughly 610 repertoires, and roughly 9.9 million of these chains were shared by at least two donors. A nearest-neighbor algorithm error-corrected the raw reads and collapsed the reads into unique sequences, merging closely related sequences to remove PCR and sequencing errors. V, D and J gene segments were assigned by aligning CDR3 sequences to IMGT reference sequences. For a sequence to be retained, at least a six-nucleotide match to both a V gene segment and a J gene segment was required. A rearrangement was called productive if the CDR3 had no stop codons and remained in frame with V and J, and every other rearrangement was called non-productive. CDR3 was defined by IMGT convention, running from the second conserved V-encoded cysteine to the conserved J-encoded phenylalanine. The earlier analysis of fewer than 700 of the donors excluded sequences that lacked an unambiguous match to a single V gene segment. An earlier analysis of over 450 of the donors classified V segments as functional when productive rearrangements were above 56.7% and as segregating when the standard deviation between donors was above 5%. A statistical classification framework was developed to diagnose cytomegalovirus status using the catalog of TCR beta chain sequences. In a later analysis, TCR nucleotide sequences were compared against IMGT/GENE-DB human TR gene sequences so that V and J genes could be assigned. In a later analysis, CDR3 sequences and most-parsimonious VDJ recombination scenarios were assigned using the TCRdist pipeline. In a later analysis, each TCR beta chain was defined by its CDR3 amino acid sequence together with its V-gene family, and reads without a unique V-gene family were excluded. In a later analysis, 500 to 700 highly shared, low-generation-probability nucleotide sequences were removed to address suspected cross-contamination and a sequencing artifact. A later analysis calculated a clonal expansion index for each public chain from normalized within-repertoire ranks of inferred template counts. Generation probabilities in a later analysis came from a VDJ recombination model fitted to out-of-frame rearrangements, and those results were checked against IGoR. In a later analysis, hypergeometric tests were used to score TCR-TCR, TCR-HLA and TCR-CMV co-occurrence, with a repertoire-size bias correction applied to TCR pairs. A later analysis estimated false discovery rates by permuting HLA or CMV assignments 20 times. In a later analysis, co-occurring TCRs were grouped with DBSCAN, and TCRdist sequence similarity was added when clustering was performed within HLA-allele-positive subsets. Repertoires with fewer than 30,000 or more than 120,000 public chains were left out of co-occurrence clustering, as were five repertoires with anomalous nucleotide sharing. Not all clones reach the TCRdb copy of this immuneACCESS table, which keeps in-frame sequences only. Checked studies attribute under half of the gap to unresolved V genes and leave the rest unexplained. V, J and clone size derive from that table, while D and trimming were established from the DNA sequence. The sample table on file contains about 160,000 clones. Over 1% of the sample comes from the top ten.

In total, roughly 670 healthy bone marrow donors made up the cohort. All cohort members were sampled while nominally healthy, although unrecorded immune exposures were likely present. The donor tested CMV seronegative and was one of the 352 seronegative cohort members. A peripheral blood sample was collected from each donor, and TCR beta sequencing was performed on peripheral blood mononuclear cells. The Qiagen DNeasy Blood Extraction Kit was used to extract genomic DNA from the blood cell samples. Study-wide findings and limitations: In a later analysis, HLA-associated TCR beta chains showed more clonal expansion and lower generation probabilities than non-associated chains that were equally common. A cluster of highly shared sequence variants was judged likely to be a technical artifact of the sequencing pipeline. A further reported finding was that TCR beta sequences accurately predicted the HLA-A and HLA-B alleles for most subjects in the first cohort. When HLA alleles, especially DR and DQ, strongly co-occurred, attributing TCR associations to individual alleles was difficult. Because HLA typing was unavailable for some donors at each locus, only the typed subset was used in association tests. The only immune exposure information available for the cohort was CMV serostatus. A later analysis associated around 16,000 TCR beta sequences with specific HLA alleles at a false discovery rate of 0.05. In an earlier analysis of approximately 600 of the donors, most TCR beta V segments were observed in productive rearrangements about 90% or about 30% of the time, broadly matching IMGT annotations. According to a later analysis, most CMV-associated TCR beta chains appeared to be HLA-restricted, and the HLA associations seemed to be driven largely by CMV exposure. According to a later analysis, TCR association rates differed among HLA loci, with DRB1 alleles showing the most associated TCRs and HLA-C alleles showing the fewest. Cytomegalovirus status was reported to be diagnosed by the classifier with high specificity and sensitivity in both the original and validation cohorts. A later genetic analysis associated a missense DCLRE1C variant with V-gene and J-gene trimming of TCR beta chains, and an independent cohort replicated the association. The authors suggested that the approach could potentially be extended to other disease states and immunological phenotypes. The earlier analysis of 587 of the donors excluded roughly 17 rarely observed V segments, including chromosome 9 orphons, because counts were too low. In this cohort, only TCR beta chains were sequenced, and detectable features were limited by the absence of alpha or paired-chain data. Correlated functional status among segregating V segments might be attributable to linkage disequilibrium, but an unknown experimental factor could not be ruled out. The 87-base-pair reads could not distinguish some IMGT-functional V segments, including TRBV6-2 and TRBV6-3, so those segments were excluded. In a later genetic analysis, fewer N-insertions in productive TCRs were reported among donors in an Asian-associated ancestry cluster than the approximately 710-donor mean. In the study, roughly 160 TCR beta chains were listed as associated with cytomegalovirus. Presence/absence analyses assumed roughly uniform sequencing depth across donors, an assumption that may not hold. Most TCR sequences were seen in very few donors, while some public TCRs were found in many individuals. In vitro tests confirmed that a few of the cytomegalovirus-associated TCR beta chains recognize cytomegalovirus antigens. In a later analysis, several top co-occurrence clusters were reported to appear linked to parvovirus B19, influenza, CMV and Epstein-Barr virus.

CDR1 and CDR2, per the germline V gene, are LGHNT and FRNRAP. Inclusive of the bounding cysteine and phenylalanine, the CDR3 is 12 residues long. Solely the CDR3 DNA is kept, with 36 bases framed from the first base. This sequence uses TRBV12-5 and TRBJ2-1; TRBD1 lines up with 9 middle nucleotides. Material for sequencing was PBMCs. This sequence originates from a woman aged 60-75 years in good health and CMV-seronegative. The DNA reads TGTGCTAGTGGCTTCAACCGGGACAGGGCGATCTTC. This codes for CASGFNRDRAIF.